This record covers a single TCR beta chain. As yet, its antigen is unknown. CDR1 and CDR2 from the germline V gene are SGHTA and FQGNSA. The CDR3 runs 14 residues. V was shortened by 2 bases and J by 8 bases, with 13 bases between the two germline ends. Investigators reverse transcribed all isolated RNA, so they sequenced expressed TCRB transcripts. Generated by immunoSEQ multiplex PCR, the TCRdb table keeps only in-frame clones and is missing some. The sample consists of hundreds of thousands of clones, over 13% of them appearing once. The data were obtained in a study of beta chain features in type 1 diabetes. Study-level background: Age, gender and cell yields were similar between patients and healthy donors.

Markers CD45RO/CCR7/CD25/CD127/CD95/CD27 served to sort CD4+ naive, central memory, regulatory and stem cell-like memory cells. Without exception, sorted populations had purity beyond 98%. Findings and caveats of the study: In all four CD4+ subsets, TCRB CDR3 length was significantly, moderately reduced in type 1 diabetes. There was no resolution here of whether HLA type influences TCRB rearrangement.

The J gene is TRBJ2-1, the V gene TRBV7-2, with unresolved D. The clonotype comes from a man aged 18 to 35 with type 1 diabetes. Sequencing used naive CD4+ T cells from blood. The CDR3 region is CASSLSPVIDEQFF. The CDR3 DNA is TGTGCCAGCAGCTTATCGCCGGTAATCGATGAGCAGTTCTTC.